This TCR beta chain is from a study of blood T cell repertoires in COVID-19. Study-level background: PBMCs, B-cell-depleted T cells, or T cells provided the cDNA or gDNA that made up the material.

Germline V gives CDR1 SNHLY, CDR2 FYNNEI. The CDR3 totals 18 residues. Trimming at V came to 4 bases and at J to 8 bases, leaving 17 bases not matched to a gene. Per the authors' pipeline: Amplification of reference gene primers was used by the study to estimate nucleated cell counts. Here immunoSEQ multiplex PCR was the method, and the copy in TCRdb shows in-frame clones only, minus some. That table is the source of V, J and clone size, and D and trimming were worked out from the DNA. Of about 210,000 clones listed, under 95% are singletons. V usage is TRBV2 and J usage is TRBJ2-1; TRBD2 matches 10 bases. The TCR originated in a man between 25 and 39 years old with acute or convalescent COVID-19. The specimen was peripheral blood. CDR3 region: CASSVWVSKREGSHEQFF. The CDR3 nucleotides are TGTGCCAGCAGTGTTTGGGTTTCGAAGCGGGAGGGTTCCCATGAGCAGTTCTTC.